The rows below give T cell receptor beta chains drawn from one sample of a study of monozygotic twins with inflammatory bowel disease. TCRdb re-called the 5' RACE reads and shows each CDR3 protein once, DNA omitted. Its table lists approximately 100,000 distinct CDR3 sequences. Sequencing input: blood. All receptors come from a human donor with ulcerative colitis or Crohn's disease, or a healthy co-twin of an affected twin (not recorded which). The CDR3 runs from the conserved cysteine through the conserved F or W.

CASSTSDRAEQFF	TRBV19	TRBJ2-1
CASSTGDYGYTF	TRBV9	TRBJ1-2
CSASGGAEETQYF	TRBV20-1	TRBJ2-5
CASSAGADTGELFF	TRBV7-2	TRBJ2-2
CSVEGTPKYNEQFF	TRBV29-1	TRBJ2-1
CASSLSPDIYYGYTF	TRBV5-8	TRBJ1-2
CSANPSGANVLTF	TRBV20-1	TRBJ2-6
CASSYTGGPAATQYF	TRBV7-2	TRBJ2-3
CASRGGTSGSYEQYF	TRBV5-5	TRBJ2-7
CASSLDGTAQETQYF	TRBV7-9	TRBJ2-5
CASRSGRGRPYNEQFF	TRBV28	TRBJ2-1
CASSPGWLGEKLFF	TRBV27	TRBJ1-4
CASSSDGSSYNSPLHF	TRBV5-6	TRBJ1-6